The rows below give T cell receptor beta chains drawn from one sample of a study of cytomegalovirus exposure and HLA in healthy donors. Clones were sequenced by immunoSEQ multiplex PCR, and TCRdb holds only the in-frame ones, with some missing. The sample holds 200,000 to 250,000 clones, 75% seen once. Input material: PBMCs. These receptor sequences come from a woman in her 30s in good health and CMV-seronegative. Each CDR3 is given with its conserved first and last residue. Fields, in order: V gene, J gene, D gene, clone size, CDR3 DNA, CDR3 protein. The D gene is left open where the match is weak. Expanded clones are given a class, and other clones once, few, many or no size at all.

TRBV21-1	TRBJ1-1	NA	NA	TGTGCCAGCAGCACCGGGGACAGGCGAAGGACTGAAGCTTTCTTT	CASSTGDRRRTEAFF
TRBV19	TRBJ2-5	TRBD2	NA	TGTGCCAGTAGTATGCGGGGGGGGGAAGAGACCCAGTACTTC	CASSMRGGEETQYF
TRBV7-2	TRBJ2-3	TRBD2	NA	TGTGCCAGCAGCGGACCCGGCCAACTAGCGGGACTCACAGATACGCAGTATTTT	CASSGPGQLAGLTDTQYF
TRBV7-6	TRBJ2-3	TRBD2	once	TGTGCCAGCAGTTCGGGACTAGAAACAGATACGCAGTATTTT	CASSSGLETDTQYF
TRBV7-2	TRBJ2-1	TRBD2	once	TGTGCCAGCAGCTTAGAAAGCGGGAGAAACAATGAGCAGTTCTTC	CASSLESGRNNEQFF
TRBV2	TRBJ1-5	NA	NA	TGTGCCAGCAGTGAGATTCCACTCACTAGCAATCAGCCCCAGCATTTT	CASSEIPLTSNQPQHF
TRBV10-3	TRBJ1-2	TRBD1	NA	TGTGCCATAAAGCAGGGGGCCGAGGGCTACACCTTC	CAIKQGAEGYTF
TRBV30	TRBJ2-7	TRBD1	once	TGTGCCTGGAGACCGCCGGGACAGGGATCCTACGAGCAGTACTTC	CAWRPPGQGSYEQYF
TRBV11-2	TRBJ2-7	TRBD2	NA	TGTGCCAGCAGCACCGAACCCCCTCGAGGACTAGCGAGTTATGACGAGCAGTACTTC	CASSTEPPRGLASYDEQYF
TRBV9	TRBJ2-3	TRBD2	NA	TGTGCCAGCAGCGTCTTAGCGGGGGGGCATAGCACAGATACGCAGTATTTT	CASSVLAGGHSTDTQYF
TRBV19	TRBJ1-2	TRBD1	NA	TGTGCCAGTAGTAAGGACAGGACCTATGGCTACACCTTC	CASSKDRTYGYTF
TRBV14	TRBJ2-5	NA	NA	TGTGCCAGCAGCGAATTCAGGGAGACCCAGTACTTC	CASSEFRETQYF
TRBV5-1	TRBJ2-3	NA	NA	TGCGCCAGCAGCACCTGGGTTGGGCGAGCCACAGATACGCAGTATTTT	CASSTWVGRATDTQYF
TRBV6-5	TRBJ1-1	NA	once	TGTGCCAGCAGTGAGAGGTACAGGGCTGAAGCTTTCTTT	CASSERYRAEAFF
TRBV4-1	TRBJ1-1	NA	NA	TGCGCCAGCAGCCAAGACCGAGGCAGAGAGAACACTGAAGCTTTCTTT	CASSQDRGRENTEAFF
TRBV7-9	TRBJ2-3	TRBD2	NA	TGTGCCAGCAGCCAGGGACTAGCGCAAAGCACAGATACGCAGTATTTT	CASSQGLAQSTDTQYF
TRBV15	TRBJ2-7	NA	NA	TGTGGCACCAGAACCGGTCTCAATTACGAGCAGTACTTC	CGTRTGLNYEQYF
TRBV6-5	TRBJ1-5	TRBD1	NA	TGTGCCAGCAGGACAGGGGGCGCGAGCAATCAGCCCCAGCATTTT	CASRTGGASNQPQHF
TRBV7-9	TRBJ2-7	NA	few	TGTGCCAGCAGCTTAGGTCCCCAACTAGCTAAGCGTGGGCAGTACTTC	CASSLGPQLAKRGQYF
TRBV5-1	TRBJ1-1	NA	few	TGCGCCAGCAGCTTTTGGGGGGGCACTGAAGCTTTCTTT	CASSFWGGTEAFF
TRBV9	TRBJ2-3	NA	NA	TGTGCCAGCAGCGCTTCTCCTGTTCTAGGCCCGCCAGATACGCAGTATTTT	CASSASPVLGPPDTQYF
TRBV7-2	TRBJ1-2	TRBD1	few	TGTGCCAGCAGCCCAAGGGACAGCAACTATGGCTACACCTTC	CASSPRDSNYGYTF
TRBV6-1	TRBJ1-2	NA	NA	TGTGCCAGCCGGCTGGGGGGGAACTATGGCTACACCTTC	CASRLGGNYGYTF
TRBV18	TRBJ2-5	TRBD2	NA	TGTGCCAGCTCACGAAAGACTAGCGGGATTAGAGAGACCCAGTACTTC	CASSRKTSGIRETQYF
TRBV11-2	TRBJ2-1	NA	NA	TGTGCCAGCAGCCCCAACGGGTACGATGAGCAGTTCTTC	CASSPNGYDEQFF